This entry describes one T cell receptor beta chain. The CDR3 runs to 16 residues. V shed 0 bases and J shed 3 bases, with 13 bases lying between them. Germline CDR1 SGHTS, CDR2 YDEGEE. This specimen belongs to a study of cytomegalovirus exposure and HLA in healthy donors. PCR primers comprised 60 Vbeta and 13 Jbeta primers. Measured with immunoSEQ multiplex PCR; TCRdb has only the in-frame clones, and not every one. This sample has about 130,000 clones, with 60% to 80% found just once. The sequence derives from a male donor in good health and CMV-seronegative. The source material was PBMCs. The chain couples TRBV5-8 to TRBJ2-1; TRBD2 is a possible D gene (5 bases). CDR3 in amino acids: CASSLGTASYYNEQFF. CDR3 nucleotide sequence: TGTGCCAGCAGCTTGGGGACTGCGTCCTACTACAATGAGCAGTTCTTC.